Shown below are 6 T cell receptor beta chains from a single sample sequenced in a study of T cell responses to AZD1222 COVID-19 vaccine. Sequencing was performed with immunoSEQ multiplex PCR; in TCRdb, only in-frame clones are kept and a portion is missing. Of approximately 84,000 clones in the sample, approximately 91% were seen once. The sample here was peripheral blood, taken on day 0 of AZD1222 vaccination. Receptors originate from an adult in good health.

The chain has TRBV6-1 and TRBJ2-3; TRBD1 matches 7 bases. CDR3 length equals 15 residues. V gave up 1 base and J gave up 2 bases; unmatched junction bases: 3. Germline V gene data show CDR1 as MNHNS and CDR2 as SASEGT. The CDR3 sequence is CASSEGQGVTDTQYF. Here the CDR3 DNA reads TGTGCCAGCAGTGAAGGGCAGGGGGTCACAGATACGCAGTATTTT.

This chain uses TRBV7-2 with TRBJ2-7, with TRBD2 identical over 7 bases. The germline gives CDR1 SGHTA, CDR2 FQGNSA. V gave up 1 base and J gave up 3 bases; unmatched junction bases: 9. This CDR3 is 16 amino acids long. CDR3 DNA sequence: TGTGCCAGCAGCTTAGACCCAGCGGGGTCGAGCTACGAGCAGTACTTC. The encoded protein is CASSLDPAGSSYEQYF.

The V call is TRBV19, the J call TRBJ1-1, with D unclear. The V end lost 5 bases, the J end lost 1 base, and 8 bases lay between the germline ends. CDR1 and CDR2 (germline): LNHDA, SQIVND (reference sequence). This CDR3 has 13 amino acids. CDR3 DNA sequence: TGTGCCAGTAGTGATACAGAGAACACTGAAGCTTTCTTT. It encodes CASSDTENTEAFF. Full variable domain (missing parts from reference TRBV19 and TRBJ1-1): DGGITQSPKYLFRKEGQNVTLSCEQNLNHDAMYWYRQDPGQGLRLIYYSQIVNDFQKGDIAEGYSVSREKKESFPLTVTSAQKNPTAFYLCASSDTENTEAFFGQGTRLTVV.

The CDR3 region has the DNA TGTGCCAGCAGCCCGCCCTTCCGCCTAGCCAAAAACATTCAGTACTTC. This gives the protein CASSPPFRLAKNIQYF. J is TRBJ2-4 and V is TRBV7-9, with no clear D. Trimming stripped 5 bases from V and 0 bases from J, with 14 bases between. Germline CDR1 is SEHNR and CDR2 is FQNEAQ (reference sequence). The CDR3 is 16 residues long.

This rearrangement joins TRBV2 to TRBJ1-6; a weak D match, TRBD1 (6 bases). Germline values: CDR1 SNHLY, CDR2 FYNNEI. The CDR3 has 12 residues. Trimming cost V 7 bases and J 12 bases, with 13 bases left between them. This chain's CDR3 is CASKMGGGPLHF. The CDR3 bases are TGTGCCAGCAAGATGGGGGGCGGACCCCTCCACTTT.

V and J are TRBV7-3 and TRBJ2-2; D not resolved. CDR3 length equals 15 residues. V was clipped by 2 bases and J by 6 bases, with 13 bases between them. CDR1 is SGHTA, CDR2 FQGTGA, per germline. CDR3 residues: CASSLVGLGPGELFF. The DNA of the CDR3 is TGTGCCAGCAGCTTAGTAGGTTTAGGACCCGGGGAGCTGTTTTTT.